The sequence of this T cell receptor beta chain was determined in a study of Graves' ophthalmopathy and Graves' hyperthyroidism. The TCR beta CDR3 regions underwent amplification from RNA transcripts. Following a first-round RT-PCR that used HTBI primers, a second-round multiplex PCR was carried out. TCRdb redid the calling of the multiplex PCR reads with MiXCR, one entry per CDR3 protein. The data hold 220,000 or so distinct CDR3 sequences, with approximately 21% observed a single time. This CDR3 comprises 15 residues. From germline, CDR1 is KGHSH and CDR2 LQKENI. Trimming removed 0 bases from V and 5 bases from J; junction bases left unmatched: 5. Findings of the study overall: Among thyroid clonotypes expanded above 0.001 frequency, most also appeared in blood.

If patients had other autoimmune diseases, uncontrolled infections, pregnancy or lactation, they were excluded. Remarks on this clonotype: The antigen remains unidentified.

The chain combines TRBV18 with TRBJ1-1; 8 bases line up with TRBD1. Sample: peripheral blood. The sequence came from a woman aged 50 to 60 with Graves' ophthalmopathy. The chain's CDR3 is CASSPPGQGWTEAFF. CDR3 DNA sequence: TGTGCCAGCTCACCACCAGGACAGGGTTGGACTGAAGCTTTCTTT.